This TCR beta chain came from a study of early T cells in non-severe SARS-CoV-2 infection. Study results and limitations: VDJdb-based annotation leaned toward anti-spike CD8 responses and missed private and CD4 specificities.

This CDR3 is 14 amino acids long. V gave up 6 bases and J gave up 6 bases, with 15 bases separating them. CDR1 is PRHDT and CDR2 is FYEKMQ in the germline V gene (reference sequence). This clonotype has at least ten counts. Its antigen remains unknown. MiXCR was run by TCRdb on the 5' RACE reads, yielding one entry per CDR3 protein. The table records 65,000 to 90,000 distinct CDR3 sequences, 9% to 15% of them present only once. Sequencing was done on a sample of whole blood. This chain connects TRBV13 to TRBJ2-1, with D perhaps matching TRBD1 (6 bases). The TCR comes from an adult who was a healthcare worker with PCR-confirmed SARS-CoV-2 infection or an uninfected control (not recorded which). CDR3 residues: CASRGAQGLNEQFF. The CDR3 bases are TGTGCCAGCAGGGGTGCACAGGGCCTCAATGAGCAGTTCTTC. The variable domain in full, completed from reference TRBV13 and TRBJ2-1, reads AAGVIQSPRHLIKEKRETATLKCYPIPRHDTVYWYQQGPGQDPQFLISFYEKMQSDKGSIPDRFSAQQFSDYHSELNMSSLELGDSALYFCASRGAQGLNEQFFGPGTRLTVL.